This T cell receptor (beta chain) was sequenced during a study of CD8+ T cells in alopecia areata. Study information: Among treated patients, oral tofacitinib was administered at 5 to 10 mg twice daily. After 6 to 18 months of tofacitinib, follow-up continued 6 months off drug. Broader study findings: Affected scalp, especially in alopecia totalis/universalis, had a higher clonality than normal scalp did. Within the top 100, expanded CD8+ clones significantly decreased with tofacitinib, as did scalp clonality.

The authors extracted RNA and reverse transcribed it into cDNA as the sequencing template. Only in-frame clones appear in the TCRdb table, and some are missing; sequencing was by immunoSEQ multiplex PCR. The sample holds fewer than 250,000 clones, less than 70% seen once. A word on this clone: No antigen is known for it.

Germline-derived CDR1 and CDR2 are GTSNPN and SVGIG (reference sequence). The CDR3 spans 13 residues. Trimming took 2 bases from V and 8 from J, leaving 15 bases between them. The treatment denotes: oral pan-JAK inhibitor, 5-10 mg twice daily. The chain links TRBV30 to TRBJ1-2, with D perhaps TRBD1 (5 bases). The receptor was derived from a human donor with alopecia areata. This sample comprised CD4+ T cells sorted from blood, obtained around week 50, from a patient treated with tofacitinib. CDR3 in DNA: TGTGCCTGGAGTCAAGCGCAGGGAGGAGGCTACACCTTC. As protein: CAWSQAQGGGYTF.